These 18 T cell receptor beta chains were sequenced from one sample in a study of shared clonotypes between healthy human individuals. This table comes from immunoSEQ multiplex PCR, and its TCRdb copy is limited to in-frame clones, with some not included. This sample has some 1,600,000 clones, with 98% found just once. The sequencing input was naive CD4+ T cells sorted from blood. Subset of the sample: CD45RA+ positively selected. The receptor source for this set is a man between 25 and 39 years old in good health.

The J gene is TRBJ2-2, the V gene TRBV27; 7 bases match TRBD1. CDR1 is MNHEY, CDR2 SMNVEV, per germline (reference sequence). The ends lost 6 bases at V and 4 bases at J; junction bases unmatched: 2. The CDR3 covers 13 residues. CDR3 sequence reads: CASRTGPTGELFF. The CDR3 DNA reads as TGTGCCAGCAGGACAGGGCCCACCGGGGAGCTGTTTTTT.

This chain joins TRBV5-1 and TRBJ2-5; D gene uncertain. The germline CDR1 and CDR2 sequences are SGHRS and YFSETQ. The germline V and J ends were trimmed by 3 bases and 5 bases, with 14 bases remaining between them. This CDR3 is 14 amino acids long. For the CDR3, the DNA is TGCGCCAGCAGCTCGGTTAGCCTAGGGGAGACCCAGTACTTC. It encodes CASSSVSLGETQYF.

The V gene is TRBV5-4, the J gene TRBJ1-1; tentative D call: TRBD1 (5 bases). Per the germline V gene, CDR1 is SGHNT and CDR2 is YYREEE (reference sequence). This CDR3 region has 15 residues. The ends were cut back, 4 bases at V and 3 bases at J, with 16 bases in the middle. CDR3 region: CASSPRSQGDTEAFF. CDR3 DNA: TGTGCCAGCAGCCCTCGGTCCCAAGGGGACACTGAAGCTTTCTTT.

This chain connects TRBV30 to TRBJ2-5; D perhaps matches TRBD2 (5 bases). CDR1 GTSNPN and CDR2 SVGIG come from the germline V gene (reference sequence). V lost 5 bases to trimming and J lost 5 bases, with 15 bases between them. The length of the CDR3 is 13 residues. The CDR3 spells CAWAYGGRETQYF. CDR3 nucleotide sequence: TGTGCCTGGGCCTACGGAGGAAGGGAGACCCAGTACTTC.

This chain uses TRBV11-3 with TRBJ2-3, with D perhaps TRBD1 (6 bases). The CDR3 loop spans 14 amino acids. The V end lost 5 bases, the J end lost 6 bases, and 15 bases lay between the germline ends. The germline V gene encodes CDR1 SGHNT and CDR2 YENEEA. The CDR3 region is CASSDNRVGDTQYF. The CDR3 DNA follows: TGTGCCAGCAGCGACAACAGGGTAGGGGATACGCAGTATTTT.

Notes on this clone: Distinct nucleotide sequences in the sample also encode this CDR3. The chain carries TRBV9 and TRBJ2-1; D may correspond to TRBD1 or TRBD2 (5 bases each). The CDR3 extends over 16 amino acids. CDR1 and CDR2 from the germline V gene are SGDLS and YYNGEE. V lost 0 bases and J lost 0, with 10 bases in between. CDR3 sequence reads: CASSVAGQSSYNEQFF. CDR3 nucleotides: TGTGCCAGCAGCGTAGCGGGGCAGAGCTCCTACAATGAGCAGTTCTTC.

This clone was recorded once. Different DNA sequences within this sample yield the same CDR3. V usage is TRBV7-2 and J usage is TRBJ1-5, with 8 bases lining up with TRBD1. The J segment lost 4 bases and the V segment lost 5 bases, leaving 4 bases of the junction unmatched. The CDR3 is 14 amino acids. CDR1 and CDR2 (germline): SGHTA, FQGNSA. CDR3 bases: TGTGCCAGCAGCCCCCGGACAGGGAATCAGCCCCAGCATTTT. It specifies CASSPRTGNQPQHF. Combining the CDR3 with reference TRBV7-2 and TRBJ1-5 gives the whole variable domain GAGVSQSPSNKVTEKGKDVELRCDPISGHTALYWYRQSLGQGLEFLIYFQGNSAPDKSGLPSDRFSAERTGGSVSTLTIQRTQQEDSAVYLCASSPRTGNQPQHFGDGTRLSIL.

The CDR3 DNA is TGTGCCAGCAGCTCGCTAGCGGGAGACGGCACAGATACGCAGTATTTT. Protein sequence: CASSSLAGDGTDTQYF. The chain links TRBV11-1 to TRBJ2-3; TRBD2 matches 10 bases. V lost 4 bases to trimming and J lost 1 base; unmatched junction nucleotides: 5. This CDR3 spans 16 amino acids. Germline V gene lookup returns CDR1 SGHAT and CDR2 FQDESV (reference sequence).

The table lists this clone with a few counts. The chain recombines TRBV5-1 with TRBJ2-2, with D unresolved. CDR3 size: 16 residues. Germline assignment: CDR1 SGHRS and CDR2 YFSETQ. The germline V and J ends were trimmed by 0 bases and 0 bases, with 9 bases remaining between them. The CDR3 loop reads CASSLDRNANTGELFF. CDR3 coding DNA: TGCGCCAGCAGCTTGGATCGGAACGCGAACACCGGGGAGCTGTTTTTT. The full variable domain, in which reference TRBV5-1 and TRBJ2-2 provide the parts outside the CDR3, is KAGVTQTPRYLIKTRGQQVTLSCSPISGHRSVSWYQQTPGQGLQFLFEYFSETQRNKGNFPGRFSGRQFSNSRSEMNVSTLELGDSALYLCASSLDRNANTGELFFGEGSRLTVL.

The V gene is TRBV19, the J gene TRBJ2-1; 10 nucleotides match TRBD2. V trimming: 4 bases; J trimming: 9 bases; junction bases outside the gene matches: 12. The CDR3 has 16 residues. Germline V gene sequence: CDR1 LNHDA, CDR2 SQIVND (reference sequence). The CDR3 protein is CASSNLAGVLGGEQFF. The CDR3 nucleotides are TGTGCCAGTAGTAACCTAGCGGGAGTATTAGGCGGTGAGCAGTTCTTC.

This clone showed up just once. This chain connects TRBV27 to TRBJ2-3; perhaps TRBD1 as D (5 bases). This CDR3 has 12 residues. Germline V CDR1 and CDR2: MNHEY, SMNVEV (reference sequence). V was pared by 0 bases and J by 9 bases, with 7 bases between. The CDR3 DNA sequence: TGTGCCAGCAGTTTATCGGGGCAGACGCAGTATTTT. This codes for CASSLSGQTQYF.

The chain has TRBV5-5 and TRBJ2-1; D call uncertain. Trimming pared 0 bases from V and 8 bases from J, leaving 9 bases between. The CDR3 length is 13 residues. Germline CDR1 is SGHKS and CDR2 is YYEKEE (reference sequence). The CDR3 nucleotides read TGTGCCAGCAGCTTGGTATATAACCATGAGCAGTTCTTC. It yields the protein CASSLVYNHEQFF.

The chain uses TRBV7-2 and TRBJ2-7; D is undetermined. The CDR3 has 12 amino acids. Trimming removed 2 bases from V and 5 bases from J, with 7 bases in between. Germline V gene sequence: CDR1 SGHTA, CDR2 FQGNSA. The DNA of the CDR3 is TGTGCCAGCAGCTTAACCTTTCACGAGCAGTACTTC. Its protein is CASSLTFHEQYF.

On this clone: Additional DNA sequences in this sample encode the identical CDR3. The chain uses TRBV28 and TRBJ1-1; D is unclear. The CDR3 totals 11 residues. Between the trimmed V and J ends, which lost 6 bases and 2 bases, there was a span of 4 bases. Germline V gene lookup returns CDR1 MDHEN and CDR2 SYDVKM. The DNA for the CDR3 is TGTGCCAGCAGGTCAAACACTGAAGCTTTCTTT. Protein product: CASRSNTEAFF.

A word on this clone: Other nucleotide sequences from this sample produce the same CDR3. The chain combines TRBV9 with TRBJ2-5, with D possibly called TRBD1 or TRBD2 (6 bases each). Trimming removed 0 bases at V and 5 bases at J, with 14 bases between. Germline-derived CDR1 and CDR2 are SGDLS and YYNGEE. This CDR3 spans 15 amino acids. CDR3 region: CASSVVGGRGETQYF. CDR3 nucleotide sequence: TGTGCCAGCAGCGTAGTAGGGGGGAGAGGTGAGACCCAGTACTTC.

V is TRBV2 and J is TRBJ2-2, with D perhaps assigned TRBD1 or TRBD2 (5 bases each). The CDR3 is 15 amino acids. Trimming removed 6 bases at V and 8 bases at J, with 19 bases between. Germline V lookup: CDR1 SNHLY, CDR2 FYNNEI. The CDR3 reads CASRHPGPLTGELFF. The CDR3 bases are TGTGCCAGCAGACATCCGGGACCCCTCACTGGGGAGCTGTTTTTT.

The chain recombines TRBV30 with TRBJ1-2, with TRBD1 matching 8 bases. Germline V gene data show CDR1 as GTSNPN and CDR2 as SVGIG (reference sequence). V dropped 4 bases and J dropped 2; count of bases not matched to a gene: 6. The CDR3 is 14 residues long. CDR3 protein: CAWTRGQANYGYTF. CDR3 sequence (DNA): TGTGCCTGGACCAGGGGACAGGCGAACTATGGCTACACCTTC.

This chain uses TRBV6-1 with TRBJ2-7; D not certain. Germline CDR1 and CDR2: MNHNS and SASEGT. This CDR3 spans 13 amino acids. Trimming cost V 2 bases and J 9 bases, with 14 bases left between them. CDR3 in DNA: TGTGCCAGCAGTGAAACTTTGGTGACGGGGCAGTACTTC. The encoded protein is CASSETLVTGQYF.